This entry features one T cell receptor beta chain sequence. It was with 60 Vbeta and 13 Jbeta primers that the PCR ran. Sequencing used immunoSEQ multiplex PCR; TCRdb keeps in-frame clones, though not all of them. The sample yields 100,000 to 150,000 clones, approximately 80% seen once. V lost 5 bases, J lost 4 bases, and 7 bases stayed unmatched. Per the germline V gene, CDR1 is SGHTA and CDR2 is FQGTGA. The CDR3 has 15 amino acids. This record belongs to a study of cytomegalovirus exposure and HLA in healthy donors. The chain employs TRBV7-3 and TRBJ2-7; 11 positions agree with TRBD2. Sequenced sample: PBMCs. The sequence was obtained from a girl between 2 and 10 years old in good health and CMV-seronegative. The CDR3 protein is CASSPATSGIYEQYF. CDR3 coding DNA: TGTGCCAGCAGCCCGGCGACTAGCGGGATTTACGAGCAGTACTTC.